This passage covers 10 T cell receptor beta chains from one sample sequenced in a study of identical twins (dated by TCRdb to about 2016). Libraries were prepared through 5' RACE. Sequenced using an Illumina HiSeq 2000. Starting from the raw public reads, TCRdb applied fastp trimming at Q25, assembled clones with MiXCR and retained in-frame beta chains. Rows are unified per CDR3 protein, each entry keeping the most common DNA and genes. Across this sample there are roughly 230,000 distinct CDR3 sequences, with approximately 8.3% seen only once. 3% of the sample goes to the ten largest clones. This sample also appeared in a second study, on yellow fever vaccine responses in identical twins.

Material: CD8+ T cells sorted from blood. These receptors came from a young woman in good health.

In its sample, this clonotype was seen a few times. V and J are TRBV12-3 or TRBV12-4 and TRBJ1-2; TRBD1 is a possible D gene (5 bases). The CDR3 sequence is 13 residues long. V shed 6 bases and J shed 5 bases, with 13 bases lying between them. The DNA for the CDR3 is TGTGCCAGCAGCGACATCAGGGATTATGGCTACACCTTC. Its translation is CASSDIRDYGYTF.

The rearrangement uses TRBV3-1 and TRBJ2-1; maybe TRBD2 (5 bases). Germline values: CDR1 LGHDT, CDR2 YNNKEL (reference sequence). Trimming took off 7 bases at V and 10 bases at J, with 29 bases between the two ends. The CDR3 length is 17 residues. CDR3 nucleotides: TGTGCCAGCATTCTAAGTTCGCAGGTGGGAGTAAGTGGCGAGCAGTTCTTC. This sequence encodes CASILSSQVGVSGEQFF.

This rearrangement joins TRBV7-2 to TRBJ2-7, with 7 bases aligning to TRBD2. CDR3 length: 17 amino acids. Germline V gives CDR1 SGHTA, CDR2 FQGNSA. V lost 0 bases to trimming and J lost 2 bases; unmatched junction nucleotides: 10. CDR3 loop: CASSLASFGGRAYEQYF. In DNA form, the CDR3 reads TGTGCCAGCAGCTTAGCCTCCTTTGGGGGGAGGGCCTACGAGCAGTACTTC.

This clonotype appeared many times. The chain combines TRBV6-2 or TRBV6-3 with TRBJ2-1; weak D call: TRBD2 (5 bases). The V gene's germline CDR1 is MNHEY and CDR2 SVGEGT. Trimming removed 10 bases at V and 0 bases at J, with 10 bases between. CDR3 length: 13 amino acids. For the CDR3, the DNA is TGTGCCACCAGCGGTTACTCCTACAATGAGCAGTTCTTC. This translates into CATSGYSYNEQFF.

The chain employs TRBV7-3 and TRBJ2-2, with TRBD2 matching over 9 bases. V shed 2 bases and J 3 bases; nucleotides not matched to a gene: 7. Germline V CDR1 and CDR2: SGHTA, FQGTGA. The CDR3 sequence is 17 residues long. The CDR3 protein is CASSLPSSGVDTGELFF. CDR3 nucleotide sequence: TGTGCCAGCAGCTTACCCTCTAGCGGGGTGGACACCGGGGAGCTGTTTTTT.

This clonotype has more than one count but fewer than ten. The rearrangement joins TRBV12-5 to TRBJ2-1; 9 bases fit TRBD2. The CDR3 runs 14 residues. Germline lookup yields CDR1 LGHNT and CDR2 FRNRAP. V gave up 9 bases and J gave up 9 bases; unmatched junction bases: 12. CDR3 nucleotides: TGTGCTAGCAGTTTCTGGGCGGGAGGGACTGAGCAGTTCTTC. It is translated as CASSFWAGGTEQFF.

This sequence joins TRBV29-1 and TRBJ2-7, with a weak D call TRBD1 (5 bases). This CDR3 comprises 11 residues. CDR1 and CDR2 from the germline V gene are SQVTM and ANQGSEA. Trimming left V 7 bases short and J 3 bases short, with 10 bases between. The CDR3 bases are TGCAGCGCCAAGCAGGGCTACGAGCAGTACTTC. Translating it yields CSAKQGYEQYF.

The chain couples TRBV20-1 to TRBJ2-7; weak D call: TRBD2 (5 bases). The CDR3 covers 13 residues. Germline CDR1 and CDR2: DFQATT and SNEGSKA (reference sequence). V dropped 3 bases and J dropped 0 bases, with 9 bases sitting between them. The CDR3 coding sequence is TGCAGTGCTAGGGACTGGAGCTCCTACGAGCAGTACTTC. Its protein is CSARDWSSYEQYF.

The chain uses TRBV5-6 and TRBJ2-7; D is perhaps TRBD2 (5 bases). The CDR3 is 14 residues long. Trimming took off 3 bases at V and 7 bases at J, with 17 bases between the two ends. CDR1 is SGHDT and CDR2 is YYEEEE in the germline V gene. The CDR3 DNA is TGTGCCAGCAGCTCCGGGATTGGTTCAAGAGAGCAGTACTTC. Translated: CASSSGIGSREQYF.

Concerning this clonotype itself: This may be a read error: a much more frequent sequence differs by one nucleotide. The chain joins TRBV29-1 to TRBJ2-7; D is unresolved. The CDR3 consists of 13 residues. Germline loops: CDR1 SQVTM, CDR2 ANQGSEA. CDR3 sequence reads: CSVFTRVTYEHYF. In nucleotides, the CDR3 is TGCAGCGTCTTCACTCGAGTTACCTACGAGCACTACTTC.